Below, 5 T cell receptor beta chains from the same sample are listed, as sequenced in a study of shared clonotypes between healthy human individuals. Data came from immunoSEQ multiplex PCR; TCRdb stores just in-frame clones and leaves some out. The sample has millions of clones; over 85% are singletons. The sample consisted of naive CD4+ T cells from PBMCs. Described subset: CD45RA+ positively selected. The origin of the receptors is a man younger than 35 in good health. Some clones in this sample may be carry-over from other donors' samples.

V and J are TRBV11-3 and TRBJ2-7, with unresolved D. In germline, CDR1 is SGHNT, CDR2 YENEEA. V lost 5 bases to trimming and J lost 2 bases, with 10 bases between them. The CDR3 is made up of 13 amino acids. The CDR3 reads CASSRNPAYEQYF. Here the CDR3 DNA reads TGTGCCAGCAGCCGAAATCCGGCCTACGAGCAGTACTTC.

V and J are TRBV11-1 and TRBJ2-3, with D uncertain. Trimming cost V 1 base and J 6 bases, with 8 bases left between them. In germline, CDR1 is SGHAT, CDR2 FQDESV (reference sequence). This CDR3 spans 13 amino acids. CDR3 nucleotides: TGTGCCAGCAGCTTAGACTTCGCGGATACGCAGTATTTT. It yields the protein CASSLDFADTQYF.

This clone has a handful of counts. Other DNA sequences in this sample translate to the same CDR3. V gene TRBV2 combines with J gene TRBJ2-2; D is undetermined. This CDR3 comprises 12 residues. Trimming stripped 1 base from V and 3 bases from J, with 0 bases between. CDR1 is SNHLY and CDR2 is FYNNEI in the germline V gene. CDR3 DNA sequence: TGTGCCAGCAGTGAAGACACCGGGGAGCTGTTTTTT. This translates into CASSEDTGELFF.

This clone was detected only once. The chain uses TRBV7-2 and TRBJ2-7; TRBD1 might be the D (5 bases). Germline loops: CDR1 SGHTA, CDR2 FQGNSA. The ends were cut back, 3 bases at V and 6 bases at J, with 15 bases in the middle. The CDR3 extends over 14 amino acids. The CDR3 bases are TGTGCCAGCAGCTTTATCTCTCAGGGTACCGAGCAGTACTTC. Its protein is CASSFISQGTEQYF.

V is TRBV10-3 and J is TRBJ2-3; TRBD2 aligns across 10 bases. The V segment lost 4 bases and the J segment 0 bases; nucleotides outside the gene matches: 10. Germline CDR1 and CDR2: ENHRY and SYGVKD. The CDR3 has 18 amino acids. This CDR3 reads CAISASDGTSDSTDTQYF. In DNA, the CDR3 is TGTGCCATCAGTGCGTCCGACGGGACTAGCGATAGCACAGATACGCAGTATTTT.